This entry is about one TCR beta chain. Clones were sequenced by immunoSEQ multiplex PCR, and TCRdb holds only the in-frame ones, with some missing. Of roughly 120,000 clones listed, around 80% were seen once; the top ten hold 4% to 6%. The data stem from a study of PD-1 blockade in mismatch repair-deficient tumors. Every patient had mismatch repair deficiency by PCR or immunohistochemistry. This sequence originates from an adult with mismatch repair-deficient cancer. Here the sequenced sample was peripheral blood, taken around 60 weeks after starting pembrolizumab.

This CDR3 is CASSLPSGMGNEQFF. CDR3 DNA sequence: TGTGCCAGCAGCCTGCCTAGCGGGATGGGTAATGAGCAGTTCTTC. The rearrangement links TRBV25-1 to TRBJ2-1, with TRBD2 matching 9 bases. This CDR3 region has 15 residues. After removal of 6 bases from V and 7 bases from J, the junction contained 10 bases not matched to a gene. Germline-derived CDR1 and CDR2 are MGHDK and SYGVNS.